One sample yielded the 9 T cell receptor beta chains listed below, sequenced in a study of control samples from healthy donors and cancer patients (dated by TCRdb to about 2020). Library preparation was by the immunoSEQ multiplex PCR assay. TCRdb retrieved this table from immuneACCESS and kept in-frame rearrangements only. Not all clones are present; in checked studies, unresolved V genes account for under half, and no reason is known for the remainder. The table for this sample lists tens of thousands of clones; around nine tenths of them were counted only once. About 3.5% of the sample comes from the top ten. The sequencing input was blood. The receptors originated from a woman aged 45-60 years in good health.

The rearrangement links TRBV7-2 to TRBJ2-7, with a weak D call TRBD1 (6 bases). This CDR3 contains 15 residues. V dropped 1 base and J dropped 3 bases, with 13 bases sitting between them. Germline V gene sequence: CDR1 SGHTA, CDR2 FQGNSA. In DNA form, the CDR3 reads TGTGCCAGCAGCTTAGTACAGGGCAACATCTACGAGCAGTACTTC. Translating gives CASSLVQGNIYEQYF. The entire variable domain, with the rest obtained from reference TRBV7-2 and TRBJ2-7, is as follows: GAGVSQSPSNKVTEKGKDVELRCDPISGHTALYWYRQSLGQGLEFLIYFQGNSAPDKSGLPSDRFSAERTGGSVSTLTIQRTQQEDSAVYLCASSLVQGNIYEQYFGPGTRLTVT.

The chain employs TRBV30 and TRBJ1-1; no clear D gene. The CDR3 length is 12 residues. Trimming shortened V by 4 bases and J by 4 bases, and 10 bases separated the two germline ends. Germline V gene lookup returns CDR1 GTSNPN and CDR2 SVGIG (reference sequence). For the CDR3, the DNA is TGTGCCTGGATAGGAACAGTCACTGAAGCTTTCTTT. Translated: CAWIGTVTEAFF.

This clone occurred a few times. This chain links TRBV7-3 with TRBJ1-1, with 8 bases identical to TRBD1. The ends lost 5 bases at V and 7 bases at J; junction bases unmatched: 15. In germline, CDR1 is SGHTA, CDR2 FQGTGA. The CDR3 consists of 16 residues. CDR3 sequence: CASSPQPGQGSGEAFF. CDR3 nucleotides: TGTGCCAGCAGCCCACAACCCGGACAGGGTAGCGGTGAAGCTTTCTTT.

This clone was counted a single time. J is TRBJ2-6 and V is TRBV7-3; the D is unclear. This CDR3 spans 17 amino acids. Trimming left V 5 bases short and J 4 bases short, with 18 bases between. Germline V gene lookup returns CDR1 SGHTA and CDR2 FQGTGA. CDR3 nucleotides: TGTGCCAGCAGCCTCAAGACACGAAGCTACGGGGCCAACGTCCTGACTTTC. Protein: CASSLKTRSYGANVLTF.

The chain joins TRBV3-1 (or the pseudogene TRBV3-2) to TRBJ1-3, with 9 nucleotides matching TRBD1. V was pared by 4 bases and J by 0 bases, with 10 bases of the junction left unmatched. Germline assignment: CDR1 LGHDT and CDR2 YNNKEL (reference sequence). The CDR3 is 18 residues long. The CDR3 DNA reads as TGTGCCAGCAGCCCCCCAGGGACAGGGTCAGGCTCTGGAAACACCATATATTTT. It specifies CASSPPGTGSGSGNTIYF.

The chain couples TRBV5-8 to TRBJ1-2, with 7 bases matching TRBD1. Germline-derived CDR1 and CDR2 are SGHTS and YDEGEE. Germline trimming cut 3 bases from V and 5 bases from J; bases unmatched to any gene: 7. The CDR3 has 14 amino acids. The CDR3 nucleotides read TGTGCCAGCAGCTCATTGAAGACAGGGTATGGCTACACCTTC. Translated: CASSSLKTGYGYTF.

The V and J genes are TRBV5-4 and TRBJ2-5, with TRBD2 identical over 10 bases. CDR1 is SGHNT and CDR2 is YYREEE in the germline V gene (reference sequence). The CDR3 extends over 14 amino acids. V lost 4 bases to trimming and J lost 5 bases; unmatched junction nucleotides: 5. CDR3 in DNA: TGTGCCAGCAGCCCTCAAGCGGGGGGGGAGACCCAGTACTTC. Protein product: CASSPQAGGETQYF.

The rearrangement uses TRBV16 and TRBJ2-3, with 13 nucleotides matching TRBD2. This CDR3 is built from 19 residues. The germline gives CDR1 KGHSY, CDR2 FQNENV. After removal of 4 bases from V and 3 bases from J, the junction contained 13 bases not matched to a gene. CDR3 in amino acids: CASSRRPKTSGGPTDTQYF. DNA for the CDR3: TGTGCCAGCAGCCGGAGACCTAAGACTAGCGGGGGGCCTACAGATACGCAGTATTTT.

The chain recombines TRBV18 with TRBJ1-1; perhaps TRBD1 as D (6 bases). V gave up 3 bases and J gave up 5 bases, with 19 bases separating them. Germline V gene lookup returns CDR1 KGHSH and CDR2 LQKENI. The CDR3 length is 16 residues. The CDR3 nucleotides read TGTGCCAGCTCACCCTCAGGGGTAGGGGCCGGTACTGAAGCTTTCTTT. Translation gives CASSPSGVGAGTEAFF.